This T cell receptor beta chain was found in a study of cytomegalovirus exposure and HLA in healthy donors. Study outcomes and limitations: A few chains linked to CMV were shown in vitro to be specific for CMV antigens. When analyzed later, a missense DCLRE1C variant was found to be linked to TCR beta V- and J-gene trimming.

As concerns this clone: What it binds is unknown.

The PCR employed 60 Vbeta primers together with 13 Jbeta primers. Assay used: immunoSEQ multiplex PCR; TCRdb lists only in-frame clones, some missing. The sample has 180,000 or so clones; about 80% are singletons. The CDR3 length is 13 residues. Germline CDR1 reads MNHNY; CDR2 reads SVGAGI (reference sequence). The trim removed 4 bases at V and 10 bases at J, leaving 9 bases unmatched. The J gene is TRBJ1-1, the V gene TRBV6-6, with TRBD1 matching over 7 bases. The sequence was obtained from a man over 45 in good health and CMV-seropositive. Sequencing input: PBMCs. Written as DNA, the CDR3 is TGTGCCAGCAGTTCCTCACAGGGGCTGGGAGCTTTCTTT. This codes for CASSSSQGLGAFF.